In its sample, the clone carrying this TCR beta chain was seen a few times. The antigen remains undetermined. Pregnant or lactating patients were excluded, as were those with uncontrolled infection or other autoimmune disease. This record belongs to a study of T cells in Graves' hyperthyroidism and ophthalmopathy. CDR1 and CDR2 from the germline V gene are GTSNPN and SVGIG (reference sequence). The CDR3 totals 15 residues. Trimming took 5 bases from V and 0 from J; bases not matched to a gene: 9. Broader study findings: Separating ophthalmopathy from stable hyperthyroidism was achieved by a 13 V-J model.

The investigators amplified TCR beta CDR3 regions from RNA transcripts. First-round RT-PCR of the TCR CDR3 relied on the HTBI primer set. Each CDR3 protein gets one entry after TCRdb re-called the multiplex PCR reads with MiXCR. The sample lists under 800,000 distinct CDR3 sequences, 13% to 15% occurring once. The source is a woman under 30 with Graves' hyperthyroidism. This sequence joins TRBV30 and TRBJ2-7, with 8 bases matching TRBD2. Sequencing used blood. CDR3 DNA sequence: TGTGCCTGGGAGGGGCTAGCGGGCGGCTCCTACGAGCAGTACTTC. It is translated as CAWEGLAGGSYEQYF.